A single sample is the source of the 5 T cell receptor beta chains below, sequenced in a study of PD-L1 blockade in urothelial cancer. Time point defined: pretreatment peripheral blood. Clones were sequenced by immunoSEQ multiplex PCR, and TCRdb holds only the in-frame ones, with some missing. The repertoire holds 40,000 or so clones, roughly four fifths seen once, with 6.8% in the top ten. The source material was PBMCs, sampled around atezolizumab (anti-PD-L1) treatment. The receptors stem from a man in his fifties or sixties with urothelial cancer.

The chain joins TRBV7-9 to TRBJ2-3; no clear D. V was pared by 5 bases and J by 4 bases, with 7 bases between. The germline V gene has CDR1 SEHNR and CDR2 FQNEAQ (reference sequence). CDR3 length: 12 residues. Here the CDR3 reads CASSGRADTQYF. Here the CDR3 DNA reads TGTGCCAGCAGCGGTCGGGCAGATACGCAGTATTTT.

The rearrangement links TRBV6-6 to TRBJ1-2, with D perhaps TRBD1 (5 bases). The germline gives CDR1 MNHNY, CDR2 SVGAGI (reference sequence). The CDR3 length is 13 residues. With 5 bases removed from V and 6 bases from J, the gap between germline ends came to 13 bases. Written as DNA, the CDR3 is TGTGCCAGCAGTAGCGACAGCTATGATGGCTACACCTTC. Translated, it gives CASSSDSYDGYTF.

CDR3 coding DNA: TGTGCCAGCAGTTACGGGGGACAGCGCACAGATACGCAGTATTTT. It is translated as CASSYGGQRTDTQYF. The chain joins TRBV6-5 to TRBJ2-3, with 7 nucleotides matching TRBD1. Germline V gene sequence: CDR1 MNHEY, CDR2 SVGAGI. The CDR3 contains 15 residues. The V segment lost 2 bases and the J segment 1 base; nucleotides outside the gene matches: 3.

The chain is built from TRBV28 and TRBJ2-5; 10 bases match TRBD1. The CDR3 loop spans 18 amino acids. V was clipped by 4 bases and J by 4 bases; unmatched bases: 15. Germline V gene lookup returns CDR1 MDHEN and CDR2 SYDVKM. The CDR3 DNA reads TGTGCCAGCAGTTCCATGTATCGAGACAGGGGGCGCCGAGAGACCCAGTACTTC. This translates into CASSSMYRDRGRRETQYF.

The chain employs TRBV7-2 and TRBJ1-3; TRBD1 is a possible D gene (6 bases). Trimming cost V 3 bases and J 2 bases, with 14 bases left between them. The CDR3 totals 16 residues. Germline V CDR1 and CDR2: SGHTA, FQGNSA. CDR3 residues: CASSFGPSGAGNTIYF. The CDR3 DNA reads TGTGCCAGCAGCTTCGGGCCCTCAGGGGCTGGAAACACCATATATTTT.